This T cell receptor (beta chain) was found in a study of T cell repertoires in cytomegalovirus infection. The ends were cut back, 6 bases at V and 0 bases at J, with 9 bases in the middle. CDR1 and CDR2 (germline): MDHEN, SYDVKM. This CDR3 comprises 14 residues. This clonotype was detected only a few times. Its antigen is still unknown. TCRdb redid the calling of the reads with MiXCR, one entry per CDR3 protein. Of about 920,000 distinct CDR3 sequences detected, approximately 32% appear once; the ten largest clones hold around 15%. The clonotype originates from a human donor in good health (CMV status not recorded). Some clones in this sample may be carry-over from other donors' samples. The chain employs TRBV28 and TRBJ1-3; D call uncertain. The starting material was cultured CD8+ T cells from PBMCs, obtained from culture after CMV antigen stimulation. The CDR3 protein is CASRALGSGNTIYF. The CDR3 DNA follows: TGTGCCAGCAGGGCCCTGGGCTCTGGAAACACCATATATTTT.